These T cell receptor beta chains were read from a single sample in a study of control samples from healthy donors and cancer patients. Profiling relied on immunoSEQ multiplex PCR, and the TCRdb table lists in-frame clones only, not all of them. Here the sample spans about 100,000 clones, about 90% being singletons. Sequenced input: blood. The receptor source for this set is a woman aged 45-65 years in good health. CDR3s include the opening cysteine and the closing phenylalanine or tryptophan. The D gene is left open where the match is weak. A row's size may be missing; if present it is once, few, many or a size class.

J	D	size	V	CDR3	DNA
TRBJ1-2	TRBD1	medium-sized	TRBV2	CASSGGHIVNYGYTF	TGTGCCAGCTCAGGGGGCCATATAGTGAACTATGGCTACACCTTC
TRBJ2-6	NA	NA	TRBV19	CGTGRSGANVLTF	TGTGGCACCGGGAGATCCGGGGCCAACGTCCTGACTTTC
TRBJ2-3	TRBD2	NA	TRBV4-3	CASSQAVGLAGGNTQYF	TGCGCCAGCAGCCAAGCGGTGGGACTAGCGGGAGGTAATACGCAGTATTTT
TRBJ2-7	NA	NA	TRBV30	CAWSGGARWVTEQYF	TGTGCCTGGAGTGGGGGGGCGCGCTGGGTAACGGAGCAGTACTTC
TRBJ1-1	NA	few	TRBV4-1	CASSVPPVGEAFF	TGCGCCAGCAGCGTGCCCCCTGTCGGTGAAGCTTTCTTT
TRBJ2-7	NA	NA	TRBV11-2	CASSLTGYEQYF	TGTGCCAGCAGCTTAACAGGCTACGAGCAGTACTTC
TRBJ2-1	NA	NA	TRBV6-5	CASSQPSYNEQFF	TGTGCCAGCTCACAGCCCTCCTACAATGAGCAGTTCTTC
TRBJ1-2	NA	NA	TRBV30	CAWSLGGVNYGYTF	TGTGCCTGGAGTTTAGGGGGGGTTAACTATGGCTACACCTTC
TRBJ1-1	NA	NA	TRBV29-1	CSVESQLRGLF	TGCAGCGTCGAGTCACAGCTCAGGGGCCTCTTT
TRBJ2-5	NA	NA	TRBV7-9	CASSPFIGQSPQETQYF	TGTGCCAGCAGCCCGTTTATAGGGCAGTCCCCTCAAGAGACCCAGTACTTC
TRBJ1-1	NA	NA	TRBV11-2	CASSTRQRDTEAFF	TGTGCCAGCAGCACCCGACAGAGAGACACTGAAGCTTTCTTT
TRBJ2-7	TRBD1	NA	TRBV19	CASSSWTGVYEQYF	TGTGCCAGTAGTTCATGGACAGGTGTGTACGAGCAGTACTTC
TRBJ1-3	TRBD1	once	TRBV18	CASSSDRVSGNTIYF	TGTGCCAGCTCATCCGACAGGGTCTCTGGAAACACCATATATTTT
TRBJ2-1	TRBD1	NA	TRBV18	CASSPRTGRNEQFF	TGTGCCAGCTCACCACGGACAGGGCGAAATGAGCAGTTCTTC
TRBJ2-4	NA	once	TRBV21-1	CANRSGGLAKNIQYF	TGTGCCAACAGATCGGGGGGCCTAGCCAAAAACATTCAGTACTTC
TRBJ1-6	NA	NA	TRBV13	CASSIRTGSSYNSPLHF	TGTGCCAGCAGCATCCGGACGGGGAGCTCCTATAATTCACCCCTCCACTTT
TRBJ1-2	NA	once	TRBV24-1	CASREVYGYTF	TGTGCCTCCAGGGAGGTCTATGGCTACACCTTC
TRBJ1-2	NA	few	TRBV29-1	CSVEGQGFNYGYTF	TGCAGCGTTGAGGGGCAGGGATTTAACTATGGCTACACCTTC
TRBJ1-2	NA	NA	TRBV6-4	CASSKQGYRDYTF	TGTGCCAGCAGCAAACAGGGTTATCGGGACTACACCTTC
TRBJ2-3	NA	NA	TRBV7-2	CASSFQGGAVDTQYF	TGTGCCAGCAGCTTCCAAGGGGGGGCGGTAGATACGCAGTATTTT
TRBJ2-7	NA	NA	TRBV11-2	CASAHFRTPPTEQYF	TGTGCCAGCGCACACTTCCGGACTCCACCTACAGAGCAGTACTTC
TRBJ1-1	NA	NA	TRBV12-5	CASGLPVENSEAFF	TGTGCTAGTGGTTTGCCGGTAGAGAATTCTGAAGCTTTCTTT
TRBJ1-2	TRBD1	NA	TRBV5-1	CASSLASGTGKGYTF	TGCGCCAGCAGCTTGGCCAGTGGGACAGGGAAAGGCTACACCTTC
TRBJ1-3	NA	NA	TRBV4-3	CASSQDFPGRGGNTIYF	TGCGCCAGCAGCCAAGATTTCCCAGGACGCGGGGGAAACACCATATATTTT
TRBJ1-2	NA	NA	TRBV19	CASSIGSGGYTF	TGTGCCAGTAGTATAGGCAGCGGAGGCTACACCTTC
TRBJ2-4	TRBD1	NA	TRBV19	CASSIITGAGAKNIQYF	TGTGCCAGTAGTATAATAACAGGGGCGGGAGCCAAAAACATTCAGTACTTC
TRBJ2-2	NA	NA	TRBV11-2	CASSLVGGAGYGELFF	TGTGCCAGCAGCTTAGTAGGCGGGGCGGGATACGGGGAGCTGTTTTTT
TRBJ2-2	TRBD1	NA	TRBV6-4	CASSPTGGNTGELFF	TGTGCCAGCAGTCCAACAGGGGGCAACACCGGGGAGCTGTTTTTT
TRBJ2-5	NA	once	TRBV6-5	CASSGGAGGIQTQYF	TGTGCCAGCAGCGGGGGGGCAGGGGGCATCCAGACCCAGTACTTC
TRBJ2-5	TRBD1	NA	TRBV7-3	CASSWDRQETQYF	TGTGCCAGCAGCTGGGACAGACAAGAGACCCAGTACTTC
TRBJ2-1	TRBD1	NA	TRBV4-3	CASSSPGGYNEQFF	TGCGCCAGCAGCTCCCCAGGGGGCTACAATGAGCAGTTCTTC
TRBJ2-1	TRBD2	NA	TRBV19	CASTTGTSSPRFF	TGTGCCAGTACCACCGGGACTAGCAGTCCACGGTTCTTC
TRBJ1-5	NA	once	TRBV28	CASSLLRGYGNQPQHF	TGTGCCAGCAGTTTATTGAGGGGATACGGCAATCAGCCCCAGCATTTT
TRBJ2-3	NA	NA	TRBV14	CASSQDPGFLSDTQYF	TGTGCCAGCAGCCAAGATCCAGGGTTCCTGTCAGATACGCAGTATTTT
TRBJ2-5	NA	once	TRBV10-3	CAIRPEGPETQYF	TGTGCCATCAGGCCGGAAGGCCCAGAGACCCAGTACTTC
TRBJ1-1	NA	NA	TRBV18	CASSPGRQAGTEAFF	TGTGCCAGCTCACCGGGGCGGCAGGCCGGCACTGAAGCTTTCTTT
TRBJ1-2	TRBD1	NA	TRBV30	CAWSNSPGTGLIYGYTF	TGTGCCTGGAGTAACAGTCCCGGGACAGGATTGATCTATGGCTACACCTTC
TRBJ2-1	TRBD2	NA	TRBV7-2	CASSPRGGPYNEQFF	TGTGCCAGCAGCCCGCGGGGGGGCCCCTACAATGAGCAGTTCTTC
TRBJ1-3	NA	NA	TRBV28	CASRANTIYF	TGTGCCAGCAGAGCCAACACCATATATTTT
TRBJ2-4	NA	NA	TRBV4-2	CASSQEKTRGGNIQYF	TGTGCCAGCAGCCAAGAAAAGACCAGGGGGGGAAACATTCAGTACTTC
TRBJ1-6	NA	few	TRBV6-5	CASQGDSSDSPLHF	TGTGCCAGCCAGGGAGATTCGAGCGATTCACCCCTCCACTTT
TRBJ1-2	NA	few	TRBV11-2	CASSLGPGYYGYTF	TGTGCCAGCAGCTTAGGGCCGGGCTACTATGGCTACACCTTC